The clone carrying this T cell receptor (beta chain) was seen more than once but under ten times. Antigen unknown. Two oligonucleotides, mixed equimolar, formed the beta constant-region primer covering TRBC1 and TRBC2. A 12-nucleotide UMI and the SP2 primer were added to the cDNA 3' end by oligonucleotide ligation. TCRdb passed the UMI-ligation and nested PCR reads through MiXCR, listing each CDR3 protein once. The table has 21,000 or so distinct CDR3 sequences, 9.5% to 11% seen once. The record originates from a study of naive and memory T cell subsets. Study results and limitations: A clonotype means one alpha or beta sequence, not an alpha/beta pair. From naive to CM, EM and EMRA, diversity decreased and Gini increased.

Germline V CDR1 and CDR2: GTSNPN, SVGIG (reference sequence). The CDR3 consists of 13 residues. Trimming took 2 bases from V and 4 from J, leaving 11 bases between them. Specimen: central memory CD8+ T cells from blood. This sequence was found in a human donor in good health. The rearrangement joins TRBV30 to TRBJ1-2; weak D call: TRBD1 (5 bases). CDR3 sequence reads: CAWSIGHLYGYTF. The CDR3 region has the DNA TGTGCCTGGAGTATTGGACACCTCTATGGCTACACCTTC. The variable domain in full, completed from reference TRBV30 and TRBJ1-2, reads SQTIHQWPATLVQPVGSPLSLECTVEGTSNPNLYWYRQAAGRGLQLLFYSVGIGQISSEVPQNLSASRPQDRQFILSSKKLLLSDSGFYLCAWSIGHLYGYTFGSGTRLTVV.